The source of this TCR beta chain is a study of PD-L1 blockade in urothelial cancer. Looking at the study overall: Blood samples had a median of around 150,000 T cells.

On this clone: Antigen: not known.

TCRdb keeps only in-frame clones here, not all; method: immunoSEQ multiplex PCR. The table lists about 88,000 clones, 90% of them singletons, with around 10% in the top ten. Whole-study results and caveats: Lower pretreatment blood TCR clonality, under the median, predicted better survival, researchers reported.

Germline loops: CDR1 SGHRS, CDR2 YFSETQ. V lost 3 bases and J lost 9, with 13 bases in between. The CDR3 has 13 amino acids. This clonotype was obtained from a man between 60 and 75 years old with urothelial cancer. This rearrangement joins TRBV5-1 to TRBJ1-3; D remains unclear. Here the sequenced sample was PBMCs, taken around atezolizumab (anti-PD-L1) treatment. DNA of the CDR3: TGCGCCAGCAGCTATGAGGGATACGGCACCATATATTTT. As protein: CASSYEGYGTIYF.